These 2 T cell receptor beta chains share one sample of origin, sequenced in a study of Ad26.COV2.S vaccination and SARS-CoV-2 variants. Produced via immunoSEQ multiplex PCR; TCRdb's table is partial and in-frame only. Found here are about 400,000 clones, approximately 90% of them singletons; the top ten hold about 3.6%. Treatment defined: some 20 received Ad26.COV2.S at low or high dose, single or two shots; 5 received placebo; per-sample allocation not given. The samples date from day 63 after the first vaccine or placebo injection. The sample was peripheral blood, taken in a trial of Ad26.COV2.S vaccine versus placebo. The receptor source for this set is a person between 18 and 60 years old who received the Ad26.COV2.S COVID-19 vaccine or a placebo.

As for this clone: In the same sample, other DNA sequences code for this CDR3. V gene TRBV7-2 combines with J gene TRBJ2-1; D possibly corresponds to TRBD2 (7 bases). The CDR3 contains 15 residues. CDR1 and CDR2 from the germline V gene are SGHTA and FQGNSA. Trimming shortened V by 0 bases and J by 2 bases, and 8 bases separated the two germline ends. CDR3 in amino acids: CASSLAGGPYNEQFF. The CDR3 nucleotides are TGTGCCAGCAGCTTAGCCGGGGGGCCCTACAATGAGCAGTTCTTC.

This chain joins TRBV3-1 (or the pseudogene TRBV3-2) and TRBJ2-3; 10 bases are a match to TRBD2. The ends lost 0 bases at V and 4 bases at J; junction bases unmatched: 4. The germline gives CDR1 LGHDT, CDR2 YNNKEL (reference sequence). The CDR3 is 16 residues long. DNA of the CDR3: TGTGCCAGCAGCCAAGATTTTAGCGGGGGGTCAGATACGCAGTATTTT. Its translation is CASSQDFSGGSDTQYF.